A selection of T cell receptor beta chains follows, all from one sample in a study of T cell responses to AZD1222 COVID-19 vaccine. Data came from immunoSEQ multiplex PCR; TCRdb stores just in-frame clones and leaves some out. This table has some 84,000 clones, 87% appearing once. The input for sequencing was peripheral blood, taken 28 days after the second AZD1222 dose. The receptors stem from an adult who received the AZD1222 COVID-19 vaccine. Each CDR3 is given with its conserved first and last residue. A D gene is named only where the DNA matches it firmly. Clone sizes are given selectively: once, few, many, or a class where the clone is expanded.

d_call	clone_size	v_call	j_call	cdr3_nt	cdr3_aa
-	-	TRBV9	TRBJ2-2	TGTGCCAGCGATTCGAACACCGGGGAGCTGTTTTTT	CASDSNTGELFF
TRBD2	-	TRBV11-3	TRBJ2-3	TGTGCCAGCAGCTTAGCTAGCGGGGGGTCCGATACGCAGTATTTT	CASSLASGGSDTQYF
TRBD1	-	TRBV6-5	TRBJ1-2	TGTGCCAGCAGAACAGGGGACTATGGCTACACCTTC	CASRTGDYGYTF
-	-	TRBV25-1	TRBJ2-5	TGTGCCAGCAGTGAAGGTTCCTGGGGGCCGGTTGGGGCCCAGTACTTC	CASSEGSWGPVGAQYF
TRBD1	-	TRBV12-3/TRBV12-4	TRBJ1-1	TGTGCCAGCAGAAGACAGGGAGATGGTTTCTTT	CASRRQGDGFF
-	-	TRBV27	TRBJ1-2	TGTGCCAGCAGTTTCTTAGGGGCGGGACCTAACTATGGCTACACCTTC	CASSFLGAGPNYGYTF
TRBD2	few	TRBV3-1/TRBV3-2	TRBJ2-3	TGTGCCAGCAGCCTACCCGGGACTAGCGGGGCAGATACGCAGTATTTT	CASSLPGTSGADTQYF
-	-	TRBV5-4	TRBJ2-1	TGTGCCAGCAGCGTCGCCCTCGGGGAGCAGTTCTTC	CASSVALGEQFF
-	-	TRBV5-4	TRBJ1-3	TGTGCCAGCACCAGACCAGGCTCTGGAAACACCATATATTTT	CASTRPGSGNTIYF
-	-	TRBV5-5	TRBJ1-4	TGTGCCAGCAGCCCACAAGGCTTGGATGAAAAACTGTTTTTT	CASSPQGLDEKLFF
-	once	TRBV9	TRBJ2-5	TGTGCCAGCAGCGTAAGAACCGCCGGAGAGACCCAGTACTTC	CASSVRTAGETQYF
-	-	TRBV6-5	TRBJ2-3	TGTGCCAGCAGTTACTCGCACTTTAGAACAGATACGCAGTATTTT	CASSYSHFRTDTQYF
-	-	TRBV6-5	TRBJ1-1	TGTGCCAGCAGTTACTCGGGCCTTAAAACCACTGAAGCTTTCTTT	CASSYSGLKTTEAFF
TRBD1	-	TRBV5-1	TRBJ1-6	TGCGCCAGCAGCATTGGACAGGGGGGTCGTAATTCACCCCTCCACTTT	CASSIGQGGRNSPLHF
-	-	TRBV9	TRBJ2-1	TGTGCCAGCAGCGTAGAGTCCAAGGTCCATGAGCAGTTCTTC	CASSVESKVHEQFF
-	-	TRBV6-6	TRBJ1-6	TGTGCCAGCAGTCGAGGGGAGAGGCCCTATAATTCACCCCTCCACTTT	CASSRGERPYNSPLHF
-	-	TRBV7-2	TRBJ1-3	TGTGCCAGCAGCTTAGGAAGGAGCTCTGGAAACACCATATATTTT	CASSLGRSSGNTIYF
TRBD1	-	TRBV18	TRBJ2-7	TGTGCCAGCTCACGGAATAACTTAGTCGACGGGACAGGGGTCGAGCAGTACTTC	CASSRNNLVDGTGVEQYF
-	-	TRBV7-9	TRBJ1-5	TGTGCCAGCAGCTTAGAAGGGGGCAATCAGCCCCAGCATTTT	CASSLEGGNQPQHF
-	-	TRBV11-3	TRBJ1-1	TGTGCCAGCAGCTTAGGTAGTGTCGCTGAAGCTTTCTTT	CASSLGSVAEAFF
TRBD1	-	TRBV2	TRBJ1-6	TGTGCCAGCAGTGAGGCCGGGACAGGGAATTCACCCCTCCACTTT	CASSEAGTGNSPLHF
-	-	TRBV6-1	TRBJ1-5	TGTGCCAGCAGTGAACCGGAGGGGAGTGGGGCTTATAGCAATCAGCCCCAGCATTTT	CASSEPEGSGAYSNQPQHF
TRBD1	-	TRBV27	TRBJ2-7	TGTGCCAGCAGTTTTCCAACAGGGGGCGAGCAGTACTTC	CASSFPTGGEQYF
-	-	TRBV12-3/TRBV12-4	TRBJ1-5	TGTGCCAGCACCCCCCCAGGAGGACAGCCCCAGCATTTT	CASTPPGGQPQHF
-	-	TRBV2	TRBJ2-3	TGTGCCAGCCCGACTCTTGGTACGCAGTATTTT	CASPTLGTQYF
TRBD1	-	TRBV7-2	TRBJ2-7	TGTGCCAGCAGCTCTGACAGGGGTTTATGGGGCGAGCAGTACTTC	CASSSDRGLWGEQYF
TRBD1	-	TRBV7-4	TRBJ1-5	TGTGCCAGCAGCCTCCAAAACAAAACGAACAGGGGTCGGAGTCAGCCCCAGCATTTT	CASSLQNKTNRGRSQPQHF
-	-	TRBV5-4	TRBJ2-2	TGTGCCAGCAGCTTGGGGGTTACGGGCACCGGGGAGCTGTTTTTT	CASSLGVTGTGELFF
TRBD2	-	TRBV5-6	TRBJ2-2	TGTGCCAGCAGCTTGGTGCTAGCGGGGGAGTGGACCGGGGAGCTGTTTTTT	CASSLVLAGEWTGELFF
-	-	TRBV4-3	TRBJ2-1	TGCGCCAGCAGCCAAGTGTTGGAGGTTGAGCAGTTCTTC	CASSQVLEVEQFF
TRBD1	-	TRBV13	TRBJ1-5	TGTGCCAGCAGCAAGACAGGGGGGCCCCAGCATTTT	CASSKTGGPQHF
-	-	TRBV3-1/TRBV3-2	TRBJ1-2	TGTGCCAGCAGCCCATATGCAGGGCGGGGATATGGCTACACCTTC	CASSPYAGRGYGYTF
TRBD2	-	TRBV7-2	TRBJ2-7	TGTGCCAGCAGCTTAGCCGATGGTAGCGGGGGACGGTACTTC	CASSLADGSGGRYF
-	-	TRBV28	TRBJ2-4	TGTGCCAGCAGTTTCTTGTCGAAAAACATTCAGTACTTC	CASSFLSKNIQYF
-	-	TRBV24-1	TRBJ1-5	TGTGCCACCAGTGATCCGTTTGTGAGTCAGCCCCAGCATTTT	CATSDPFVSQPQHF
-	-	TRBV14	TRBJ1-3	TGTGCCAGCAGCCGGGGGAGGGGACCCGAGATGAGGGTCGGAAACACCATATATTTT	CASSRGRGPEMRVGNTIYF
-	once	TRBV6-5	TRBJ1-5	TGTGCCAGCAGTTACTCGAGCAGGGCTGGCAATCAGCCCCAGCATTTT	CASSYSSRAGNQPQHF
-	-	TRBV6-1	TRBJ1-4	TGTGCCAGCAGGGCGAGGGAAAAACTGTTTTTT	CASRAREKLFF
-	-	TRBV7-9	TRBJ2-7	TGTGCCAGCAGACCCAGCGCAGCCTCCTACGAGCAGTACTTC	CASRPSAASYEQYF
-	-	TRBV9	TRBJ1-2	TGTGCCAGCAGCGTACTAGGAGGGCCCTATGGCTACACCTTC	CASSVLGGPYGYTF
-	-	TRBV28	TRBJ1-2	TGTGCCAGCAGTTTCAGCCCCTATGGCTACACCTTC	CASSFSPYGYTF
-	-	TRBV27	TRBJ1-5	TGTGCCAGCAGTCCGAAGGGGGATAGCAATCAGCCCCAGCATTTT	CASSPKGDSNQPQHF
-	-	TRBV27	TRBJ1-6	TGTGCCAGCAGTGGAACCGGGACCGGGTTTCCCCTCCACTTT	CASSGTGTGFPLHF
-	-	TRBV5-4	TRBJ1-1	TGTGCCAGCAGCTTGGTAGGCCGGGCTGGGACTGAAGCTTTCTTT	CASSLVGRAGTEAFF
TRBD1	-	TRBV5-1	TRBJ2-5	TGCGCCAGCAGCACCACAGGGGGCGATTGGGAGACCCAGTACTTC	CASSTTGGDWETQYF